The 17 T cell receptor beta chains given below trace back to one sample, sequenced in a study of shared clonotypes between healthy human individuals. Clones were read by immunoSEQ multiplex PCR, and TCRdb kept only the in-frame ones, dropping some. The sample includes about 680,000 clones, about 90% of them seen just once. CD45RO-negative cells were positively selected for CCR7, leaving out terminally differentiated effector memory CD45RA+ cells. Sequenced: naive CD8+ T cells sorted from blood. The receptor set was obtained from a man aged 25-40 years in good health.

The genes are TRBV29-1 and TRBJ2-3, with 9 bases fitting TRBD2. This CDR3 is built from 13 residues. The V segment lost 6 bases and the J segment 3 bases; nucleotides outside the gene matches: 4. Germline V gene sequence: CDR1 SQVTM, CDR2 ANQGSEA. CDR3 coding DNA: TGCAGCGTCGCGGGAGGGCCGACAGATACGCAGTATTTT. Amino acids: CSVAGGPTDTQYF.

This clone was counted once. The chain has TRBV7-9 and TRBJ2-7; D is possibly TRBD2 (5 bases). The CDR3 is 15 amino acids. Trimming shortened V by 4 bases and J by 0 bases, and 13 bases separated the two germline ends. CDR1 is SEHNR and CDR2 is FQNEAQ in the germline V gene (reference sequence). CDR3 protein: CASSSGGQSSYEQYF. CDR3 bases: TGTGCCAGCAGCTCTGGAGGCCAGAGCTCCTACGAGCAGTACTTC.

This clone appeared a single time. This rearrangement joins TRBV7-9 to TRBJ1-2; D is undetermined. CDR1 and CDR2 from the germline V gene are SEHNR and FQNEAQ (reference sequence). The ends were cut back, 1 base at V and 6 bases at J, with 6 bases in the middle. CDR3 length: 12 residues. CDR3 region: CASSLGTNGYTF. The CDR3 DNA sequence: TGTGCCAGCAGCTTAGGGACGAATGGCTACACCTTC.

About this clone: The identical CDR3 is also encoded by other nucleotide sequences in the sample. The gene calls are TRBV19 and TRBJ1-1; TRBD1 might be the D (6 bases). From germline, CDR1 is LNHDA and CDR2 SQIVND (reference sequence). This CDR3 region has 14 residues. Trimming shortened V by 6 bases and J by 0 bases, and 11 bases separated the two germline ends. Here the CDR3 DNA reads TGTGCCAGTAGCCTAGGGGGAATGAACACTGAAGCTTTCTTT. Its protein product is CASSLGGMNTEAFF.

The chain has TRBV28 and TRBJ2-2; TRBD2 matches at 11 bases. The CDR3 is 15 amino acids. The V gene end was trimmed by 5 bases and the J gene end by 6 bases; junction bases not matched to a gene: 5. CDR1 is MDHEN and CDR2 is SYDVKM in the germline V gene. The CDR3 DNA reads TGTGCCAGCAGTCCCTCACTAGCGGGAGCCGGGGAGCTGTTTTTT. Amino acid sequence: CASSPSLAGAGELFF.

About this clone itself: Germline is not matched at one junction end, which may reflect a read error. The CDR3 coding sequence is TGTGCCAGCAGCCTAGGTCGGGCGGGAGGGAGCTATGAGCAGTTCTTC. This encodes CASSLGRAGGSYEQFF. This chain links TRBV13 with TRBJ2-1; 9 bases are a match to TRBD2. Per germline, CDR1 PRHDT and CDR2 FYEKMQ (reference sequence). The CDR3 loop spans 16 amino acids.

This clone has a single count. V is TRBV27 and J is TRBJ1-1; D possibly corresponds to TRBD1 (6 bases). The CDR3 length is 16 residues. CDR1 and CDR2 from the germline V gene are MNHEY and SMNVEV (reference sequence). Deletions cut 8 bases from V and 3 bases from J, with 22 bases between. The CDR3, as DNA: TGTGCCAGCGGTCGGACAGAAATGCCCGGAGACACTGAAGCTTTCTTT. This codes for CASGRTEMPGDTEAFF.

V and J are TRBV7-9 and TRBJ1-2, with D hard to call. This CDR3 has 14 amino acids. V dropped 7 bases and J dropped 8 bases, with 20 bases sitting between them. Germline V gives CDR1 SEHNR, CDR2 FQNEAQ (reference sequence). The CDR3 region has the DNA TGTGCCAGCACCATAATCGATGTGACGGGAGGCTACACCTTC. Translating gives CASTIIDVTGGYTF.

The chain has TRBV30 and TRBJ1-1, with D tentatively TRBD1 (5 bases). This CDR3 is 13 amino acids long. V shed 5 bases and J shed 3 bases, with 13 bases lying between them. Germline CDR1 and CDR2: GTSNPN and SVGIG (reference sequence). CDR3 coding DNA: TGTGCCTGGTCCTTGGGGGTTCACACTGAAGCTTTCTTT. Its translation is CAWSLGVHTEAFF.

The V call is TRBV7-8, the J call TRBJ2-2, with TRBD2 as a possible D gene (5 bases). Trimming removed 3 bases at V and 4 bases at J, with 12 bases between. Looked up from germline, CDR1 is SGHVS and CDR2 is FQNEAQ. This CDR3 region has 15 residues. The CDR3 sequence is CASSFVPGGTGELFF. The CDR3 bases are TGTGCCAGCAGCTTTGTCCCAGGAGGCACCGGGGAGCTGTTTTTT.

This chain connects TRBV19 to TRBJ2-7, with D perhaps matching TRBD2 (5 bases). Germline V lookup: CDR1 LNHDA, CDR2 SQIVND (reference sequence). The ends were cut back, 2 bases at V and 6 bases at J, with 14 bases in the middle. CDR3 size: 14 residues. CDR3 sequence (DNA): TGTGCCAGTAGTATAACGGGAACCTCGCCCGAGCAGTACTTC. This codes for CASSITGTSPEQYF.

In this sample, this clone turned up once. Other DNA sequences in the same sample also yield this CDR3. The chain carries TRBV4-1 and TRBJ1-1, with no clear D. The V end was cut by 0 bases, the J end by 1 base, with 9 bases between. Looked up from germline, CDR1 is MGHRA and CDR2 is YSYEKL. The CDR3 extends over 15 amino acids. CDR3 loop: CASSQDLAANTEAFF. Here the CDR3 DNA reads TGCGCCAGCAGCCAAGATCTGGCAGCGAACACTGAAGCTTTCTTT.

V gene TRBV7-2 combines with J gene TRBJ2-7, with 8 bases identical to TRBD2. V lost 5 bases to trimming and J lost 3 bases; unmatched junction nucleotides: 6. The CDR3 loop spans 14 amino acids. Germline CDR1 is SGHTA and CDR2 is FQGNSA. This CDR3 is CASSQDTSGYEQYF. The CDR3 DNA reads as TGTGCCAGCAGCCAAGATACTAGCGGCTACGAGCAGTACTTC.

The CDR3 region has the DNA TGTGCCAGCCAACCCCAGGGAGGCACAGATACGCAGTATTTT. Its protein is CASQPQGGTDTQYF. This chain links TRBV9 with TRBJ2-3; D tentatively reads TRBD1 or TRBD2 (5 bases each). The CDR3 totals 14 residues. Trimming cost V 7 bases and J 1 base, with 13 bases left between them. Germline loops: CDR1 SGDLS, CDR2 YYNGEE.

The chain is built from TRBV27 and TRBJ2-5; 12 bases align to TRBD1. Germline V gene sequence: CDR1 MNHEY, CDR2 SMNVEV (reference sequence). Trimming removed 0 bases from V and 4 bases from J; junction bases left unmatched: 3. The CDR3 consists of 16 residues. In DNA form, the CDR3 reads TGTGCCAGCAGTTTATCCGGGACAGGGGGCGGAGAGACCCAGTACTTC. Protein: CASSLSGTGGGETQYF.

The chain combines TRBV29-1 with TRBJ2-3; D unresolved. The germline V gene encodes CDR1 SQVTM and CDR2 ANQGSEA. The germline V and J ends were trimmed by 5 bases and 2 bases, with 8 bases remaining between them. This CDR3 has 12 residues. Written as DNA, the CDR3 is TGCAGCGTTCAGGAATCCACAGATACGCAGTATTTT. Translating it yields CSVQESTDTQYF.

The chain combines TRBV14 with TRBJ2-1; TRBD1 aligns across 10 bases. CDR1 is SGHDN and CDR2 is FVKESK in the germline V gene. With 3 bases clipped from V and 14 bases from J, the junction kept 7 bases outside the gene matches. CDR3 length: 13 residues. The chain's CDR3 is CASSHDPGTGEFF. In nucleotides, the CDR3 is TGTGCCAGCAGCCACGATCCCGGGACAGGGGAGTTCTTC.